This T cell receptor (beta chain) was observed in a study of cytomegalovirus exposure and HLA in healthy donors. On the study more broadly: Early released data comprised 80 million or so unique TCRs from HLA-typed donors. General observations from the study: The investigators catalogued about 170 TCR beta chains as cytomegalovirus-associated.

The study ran its PCR with 60 Vbeta and 13 Jbeta primers. Only in-frame clones appear in the TCRdb table, and some are missing; sequencing was by immunoSEQ multiplex PCR. The table for this sample gives tens of thousands of clones. This CDR3 is built from 13 residues. Unmatched junction bases numbered 7, after V lost 5 bases and J lost 11 bases. CDR1 is LNHDA and CDR2 is SQIVND in the germline V gene (reference sequence). Details on this clone: Its antigen is not identified.

The V and J genes are TRBV19 and TRBJ1-1; 11 bases line up with TRBD1. The receptor was derived from a middle-aged woman in good health and CMV-seronegative. The specimen sequenced was PBMCs. The CDR3 here is CASSSDRGRTAFF. As DNA, the CDR3 is TGTGCCAGTAGTTCGGACAGGGGGCGCACTGCTTTCTTT. The full variable domain, its missing parts supplied by reference TRBV19 and TRBJ1-1, is DGGITQSPKYLFRKEGQNVTLSCEQNLNHDAMYWYRQDPGQGLRLIYYSQIVNDFQKGDIAEGYSVSREKKESFPLTVTSAQKNPTAFYLCASSSDRGRTAFFGQGTRLTVV.